Following are 8 T cell receptor beta chains from one sample sequenced in a study of CD8+ T cells in alopecia areata. Stated treatment: oral pan-JAK inhibitor, 5-10 mg twice daily. Sequencing used cDNA as its template, made by extracting RNA and reverse transcribing it. Generated by immunoSEQ multiplex PCR, the TCRdb table keeps only in-frame clones and is missing some. Here the sample spans some 200,000 clones, roughly 44% being singletons. The material sequenced was CD4+ T cells sorted from blood, taken at approximately week 36, from a patient treated with tofacitinib. These receptors originate from a human donor with alopecia areata.

This clone was detected once. The chain joins TRBV4-1 to TRBJ1-4; TRBD1 agrees at 10 bases. V was clipped by 2 bases and J by 6 bases; unmatched bases: 3. The germline gives CDR1 MGHRA, CDR2 YSYEKL. There are 15 residues in the CDR3. CDR3 in DNA: TGCGCCAGCAGCCAACCGACAGGGGGCCATGAAAAACTGTTTTTT. Its protein product is CASSQPTGGHEKLFF.

This clone was counted between two and nine times. The rearrangement joins TRBV30 to TRBJ2-5; no definite D call. Germline V gene data show CDR1 as GTSNPN and CDR2 as SVGIG (reference sequence). The length of the CDR3 is 13 residues. The V and J ends lost 3 bases and 2 bases respectively, with 10 bases between them. The CDR3 DNA reads as TGTGCCTGGAGACAGTCCATTCAAGAGACCCAGTACTTC. Amino acids: CAWRQSIQETQYF.

The table lists this clone with a few counts. The chain uses TRBV5-1 and TRBJ2-7; D unresolved. Trimming cost V 4 bases and J 4 bases, with 9 bases left between them. Germline loops: CDR1 SGHRS, CDR2 YFSETQ. The CDR3 consists of 12 residues. DNA for the CDR3: TGCGCCAGCAGCACAGCTGGGTACGAGCAGTACTTC. Its translation is CASSTAGYEQYF.

This clone occurred many times. V usage is TRBV11-2 and J usage is TRBJ2-5, with 8 bases aligning to TRBD2. The CDR3 is made up of 16 amino acids. Trimming took 5 bases from V and 4 from J; bases not matched to a gene: 12. Germline V lookup: CDR1 SGHAT, CDR2 FQNNGV. The CDR3 sequence is CASSPGGARAGETQYF. CDR3 nucleotides: TGTGCCAGCAGCCCGGGGGGGGCCAGGGCCGGAGAGACCCAGTACTTC.

The chain recombines TRBV25-1 with TRBJ2-5; no definite D call. Germline assignment: CDR1 MGHDK and CDR2 SYGVNS. Trimming left V 1 base short and J 4 bases short, with 10 bases between. This CDR3 spans 14 amino acids. CDR3 DNA: TGTGCCAGCAGTGAATTCCCGGGCGGAGAGACCCAGTACTTC. It specifies CASSEFPGGETQYF.

This clone has a handful of counts. This rearrangement joins TRBV7-2 to TRBJ2-5, with D uncertain. The V and J ends lost 0 bases and 7 bases respectively, with 12 bases between them. CDR3 length: 14 residues. The germline gives CDR1 SGHTA, CDR2 FQGNSA. The CDR3 nucleotides read TGTGCCAGCAGCTTAGCAAGGGTTTTGGCGACCCAGTACTTC. It codes for CASSLARVLATQYF.

This clone was counted a few times. The V and J genes are TRBV7-2 and TRBJ2-3; D is undetermined. Germline lookup yields CDR1 SGHTA and CDR2 FQGNSA. The CDR3 runs 14 residues. V was trimmed by 1 base and J by 4 bases, leaving 9 bases between them. The CDR3 loop is CASSLELTADTQYF. CDR3 coding DNA: TGTGCCAGCAGCTTAGAGCTTACGGCAGATACGCAGTATTTT.

The chain has TRBV19 and TRBJ2-2; D might be TRBD1 (6 bases). Trimming took off 1 base at V and 7 bases at J, with 10 bases between the two ends. This CDR3 is 14 amino acids long. CDR1 is LNHDA and CDR2 is SQIVND in the germline V gene (reference sequence). The CDR3: CASSIVNRDGELFF. CDR3 DNA: TGTGCCAGTAGTATAGTCAACAGGGACGGGGAGCTGTTTTTT.